This T cell receptor beta chain was documented in a study of OX40 agonist ivuxolimab in advanced cancers. Regarding the study as a whole: Some patients who did not respond also had low normalized T-cell clonal expansion. Among the least clonally expanded were partial responders at 0.1-3.0 mg/kg. Within 6 weeks, CD4+ and CD8+ blood T cells expanded clonally at 0.1 to 3.0 mg/kg.

Germline V gives CDR1 SGHKS, CDR2 YYEKEE (reference sequence). The CDR3 loop spans 15 amino acids. V was shortened by 4 bases and J by 2 bases, with 16 bases between the two germline ends. Comment on this clone: Its antigen is undetermined.

The method was immunoSEQ multiplex PCR; TCRdb's version includes in-frame clones alone and lacks a portion of them. Of 65,000 or so clones listed, about four fifths are singletons. The receptor was isolated from an adult with an advanced solid tumor such as melanoma, head and neck, liver or kidney cancer. The specimen comprised CD4+ or CD8+ T cells sorted from blood, sampled in a trial of the OX40 agonist ivuxolimab. The rearrangement links TRBV5-5 to TRBJ2-7, with D possibly matching TRBD2 (5 bases). CDR3 sequence reads: CASSVAMSGTYEQYF. The CDR3 DNA reads TGTGCCAGCAGCGTCGCCATGTCCGGGACCTACGAGCAGTACTTC.